These 26 T cell receptor beta chains were sequenced from one sample in a study of blood T cell repertoires in COVID-19. Profiling relied on immunoSEQ multiplex PCR, and the TCRdb table lists in-frame clones only, not all of them. The table includes 130,000 to 150,000 clones, 81% detected once. Sequencing was performed on peripheral blood. The origin of the receptors is a human donor with acute or convalescent COVID-19. The donor label of this sample is uncertain.

This clone showed up just once. This rearrangement joins TRBV9 to TRBJ1-2; D is perhaps TRBD1 (6 bases). The CDR3 is made up of 14 amino acids. CDR1 is SGDLS and CDR2 is YYNGEE in the germline V gene. Trimming left V 4 bases short and J 0 bases short, with 10 bases between. The CDR3: CASSSGTTNYGYTF. CDR3 bases: TGTGCCAGCAGCTCTGGGACAACTAACTATGGCTACACCTTC.

The CDR3 DNA follows: TGTGCCAGCAGCTTACTTGAAAGTCGCAGCGAGCAGTACGTC. This gives the protein CASSLLESRSEQYV. V is TRBV7-9 and J is TRBJ2-7; no reliable D call. The germline V gene encodes CDR1 SEHNR and CDR2 FQNEAQ (reference sequence). The CDR3 has 14 amino acids. V was pared by 2 bases and J by 6 bases, with 14 bases between.

The J gene is TRBJ2-2, the V gene TRBV6-1, with 7 bases fitting TRBD1. Losses at the gene ends were 1 base for V and 3 bases for J; bases not matched to a gene: 5. This CDR3 spans 16 amino acids. CDR1 is MNHNS, CDR2 SASEGT, per germline. The CDR3: CASSEERGGYTGELFF. In DNA form, the CDR3 reads TGTGCCAGCAGTGAAGAAAGAGGGGGCTACACCGGGGAGCTGTTTTTT.

The rearrangement joins TRBV11-2 to TRBJ1-1; D perhaps matches TRBD1 (5 bases). The V gene's germline CDR1 is SGHAT and CDR2 FQNNGV. The CDR3 consists of 12 residues. Trimming removed 1 base at V and 9 bases at J, with 9 bases between. In DNA, the CDR3 is TGTGCCAGCAGCTTAGCGGCAGGGAAAGCTTTCTTT. Residues: CASSLAAGKAFF. Complete variable domain (other parts from reference TRBV11-2 and TRBJ1-1): EAGVAQSPRYKIIEKRQSVAFWCNPISGHATLYWYQQILGQGPKLLIQFQNNGVVDDSQLPKDRFSAERLKGVDSTLKIQPAKLEDSAVYLCASSLAAGKAFFGQGTRLTVV.

V is TRBV30 and J is TRBJ2-1; 8 bases align to TRBD2. Germline V gene sequence: CDR1 GTSNPN, CDR2 SVGIG (reference sequence). V shed 5 bases and J 8 bases; nucleotides not matched to a gene: 14. The CDR3 covers 15 residues. The CDR3, as DNA: TGTGCCTGGGCCTACGGGGGGGCGGGTAAACATGAGCAGTTCTTC. This sequence encodes CAWAYGGAGKHEQFF. Combining the CDR3 with reference TRBV30 and TRBJ2-1 gives the whole variable domain SQTIHQWPATLVQPVGSPLSLECTVEGTSNPNLYWYRQAAGRGLQLLFYSVGIGQISSEVPQNLSASRPQDRQFILSSKKLLLSDSGFYLCAWAYGGAGKHEQFFGPGTRLTVL.

The chain employs TRBV13 and TRBJ1-2, with D possibly matching TRBD1 (6 bases). Trimming shortened V by 5 bases and J by 2 bases, and 12 bases separated the two germline ends. Germline V gene sequence: CDR1 PRHDT, CDR2 FYEKMQ (reference sequence). This CDR3 region has 14 residues. The CDR3 reads CASSRRTANYGYTF. The DNA of the CDR3 is TGTGCCAGCAGCCGGCGGACAGCAAACTATGGCTACACCTTC.

The genes are TRBV5-6 and TRBJ2-7, with a possible D match to TRBD2 (5 bases). Per the germline V gene, CDR1 is SGHDT and CDR2 is YYEEEE. This CDR3 spans 14 amino acids. V was shortened by 3 bases and J by 7 bases, with 17 bases between the two germline ends. The CDR3: CASSSEGTVGEQYF. CDR3 DNA: TGTGCCAGCAGCTCTGAGGGTACCGTCGGGGAGCAGTACTTC.

The gene calls are TRBV6-5 and TRBJ2-1; D perhaps matches TRBD1 (6 bases). The germline CDR1 and CDR2 sequences are MNHEY and SVGAGI. CDR3 size: 14 residues. V was trimmed by 2 bases and J by 5 bases, leaving 10 bases between them. The CDR3 nucleotides read TGTGCCAGCAGTTACGGACAGTTTAACAATGAGCAGTTCTTC. Protein: CASSYGQFNNEQFF.

The chain employs TRBV27 and TRBJ1-5; tentative D call: TRBD1 (5 bases). Germline assignment: CDR1 MNHEY and CDR2 SMNVEV (reference sequence). Trimming pared 6 bases from V and 0 bases from J, leaving 12 bases between. The CDR3 has 15 amino acids. CDR3 DNA sequence: TGTGCCAGCAGCCCACAGGTCTATAGCAATCAGCCCCAGCATTTT. It translates to CASSPQVYSNQPQHF.

This chain joins TRBV24-1 and TRBJ1-2; D is uncertain. V was trimmed by 5 bases and J by 4 bases, leaving 13 bases between them. The CDR3 totals 14 residues. The V gene's germline CDR1 is KGHDR and CDR2 SFDVKD. This chain's CDR3 is CATSGGGAPYGYTF. In nucleotides, the CDR3 is TGTGCCACCAGTGGCGGAGGCGCTCCCTATGGCTACACCTTC.

This clone was detected only a few times. This chain connects TRBV5-5 to TRBJ2-1; TRBD1 matches at 7 bases. Trimming took 1 base from V and 8 from J; bases not matched to a gene: 9. The CDR3 is 15 amino acids. CDR1 is SGHKS, CDR2 YYEKEE, per germline (reference sequence). CDR3 loop: CASSLKTGLMDEQFF. DNA of the CDR3: TGTGCCAGCAGCTTGAAGACAGGGTTGATGGATGAGCAGTTCTTC.

The sample holds a few counts of this clone. The V gene is TRBV30, the J gene TRBJ2-5; 8 nucleotides align to TRBD2. Unmatched junction bases numbered 4, after V lost 2 bases and J lost 2 bases. Germline loops: CDR1 GTSNPN, CDR2 SVGIG (reference sequence). This CDR3 is 14 amino acids long. CDR3 amino acids: CAWSRGGTQETQYF. In nucleotides, the CDR3 is TGTGCCTGGAGTCGGGGGGGGACACAAGAGACCCAGTACTTC.

The chain couples TRBV11-2 to TRBJ1-4, with no clear D. The length of the CDR3 is 15 residues. Germline V gene data show CDR1 as SGHAT and CDR2 as FQNNGV. The V and J ends lost 5 bases and 1 base respectively, with 11 bases between them. CDR3 DNA sequence: TGTGCCAGCAGCGCTTATTTTAGAACTAATGAAAAACTGTTTTTT. This codes for CASSAYFRTNEKLFF.

This clone was counted only a few times. The gene calls are TRBV6-5 and TRBJ2-2; perhaps TRBD1 as D (5 bases). V was clipped by 8 bases and J by 4 bases, with 17 bases between them. This CDR3 contains 15 residues. In germline, CDR1 is MNHEY, CDR2 SVGAGI. Here the CDR3 reads CASPDSSLPTGELFF. In DNA form, the CDR3 reads TGTGCCAGCCCCGACAGCTCTCTACCCACCGGGGAGCTGTTTTTT.

The J gene is TRBJ1-1, the V gene TRBV30; possibly TRBD1 for D (6 bases). Per the germline V gene, CDR1 is GTSNPN and CDR2 is SVGIG (reference sequence). Trimming shortened V by 1 base and J by 5 bases, and 8 bases separated the two germline ends. The CDR3 is 12 residues long. The CDR3 reads CAWSAQGTEAFF. The CDR3 DNA is TGTGCCTGGAGTGCACAGGGAACTGAAGCTTTCTTT.

The chain couples TRBV6-5 to TRBJ2-2; possible D gene TRBD2, 6 bases. Trimming cost V 7 bases and J 7 bases, with 16 bases left between them. There are 14 residues in the CDR3. Germline V gene sequence: CDR1 MNHEY, CDR2 SVGAGI. Here the CDR3 DNA reads TGTGCCAGCATTGGGACTTTCCTCGGCGGGGAGCTGTTTTTT. Translation gives CASIGTFLGGELFF.

This clone came up a few times. The V gene is TRBV3-1 (or the pseudogene TRBV3-2), the J gene TRBJ2-6, with TRBD1 matching over 7 bases. The V segment lost 5 bases and the J segment 4 bases; nucleotides outside the gene matches: 8. The germline CDR1 and CDR2 sequences are LGHDT and YNNKEL (reference sequence). The CDR3 spans 16 residues. The CDR3 nucleotides read TGTGCCAGCAGCTATCGACAGGGAACCGGGGCCAACGTCCTGACTTTC. Translating it yields CASSYRQGTGANVLTF.

The J gene is TRBJ2-3, the V gene TRBV6-6; D possibly corresponds to TRBD2 (6 bases). Between the trimmed V and J ends, which lost 1 base and 6 bases, there was a span of 17 bases. The CDR3 length is 16 residues. Germline loops: CDR1 MNHNY, CDR2 SVGAGI (reference sequence). For the CDR3, the DNA is TGTGCCAGCAGTTACTTGGGAGGTGGAGCGGTGGATACGCAGTATTTT. Protein product: CASSYLGGGAVDTQYF.

The chain recombines TRBV19 with TRBJ1-2; D uncertain. This CDR3 comprises 15 residues. Looked up from germline, CDR1 is LNHDA and CDR2 is SQIVND (reference sequence). The ends were cut back, 5 bases at V and 2 bases at J, with 15 bases in the middle. The CDR3 sequence is CASSLGGVTNYGYTF. The CDR3, as DNA: TGTGCCAGTAGTCTGGGCGGGGTAACGAACTATGGCTACACCTTC.

The CDR3 spells CASRPEGTLNQPQHF. The CDR3 nucleotides read TGTGCCAGTAGGCCGGAGGGGACTCTAAATCAGCCCCAGCATTTT. V is TRBV2 and J is TRBJ1-5, with TRBD1 as a possible D gene (5 bases). Trimming removed 9 bases at V and 4 bases at J, with 19 bases between. The CDR3 covers 15 residues. From germline, CDR1 is SNHLY and CDR2 FYNNEI.

The chain is built from TRBV7-3 and TRBJ2-2; TRBD1 aligns across 8 bases. The germline V gene has CDR1 SGHTA and CDR2 FQGTGA. CDR3 length: 18 residues. After removal of 2 bases from V and 0 bases from J, the junction contained 8 bases not matched to a gene. The CDR3 sequence is CASSLAGGETSNTGELFF. CDR3 nucleotide sequence: TGTGCCAGCAGCTTAGCAGGGGGCGAGACGTCGAACACCGGGGAGCTGTTTTTT.

The chain couples TRBV30 to TRBJ2-3, with D uncertain. The CDR3 is 12 amino acids. V was cut by 3 bases and J by 7 bases, with 11 bases left in between. Germline CDR1 reads GTSNPN; CDR2 reads SVGIG (reference sequence). The CDR3 is CAWSASVHTQYF. CDR3 DNA sequence: TGTGCCTGGAGCGCATCGGTCCATACGCAGTATTTT.

This chain links TRBV10-2 with TRBJ2-7, with D tentatively TRBD2 (6 bases). Germline CDR1 WSHSY, CDR2 SAAADI. V lost 6 bases and J 1 base, leaving 16 bases between the germline ends. The CDR3 extends over 15 amino acids. The CDR3: CASSGGSLGSYEQYF. The CDR3 nucleotides are TGCGCCAGCAGCGGGGGAAGCCTAGGGTCCTACGAGCAGTACTTC.

V is TRBV5-1 and J is TRBJ2-3, with a weak D call TRBD2 (7 bases). Germline CDR1 SGHRS, CDR2 YFSETQ. With 2 bases removed from V and 6 bases from J, the gap between germline ends came to 13 bases. This CDR3 comprises 14 residues. The CDR3 protein is CASSLTGGPDTQYF. The DNA of the CDR3 is TGCGCCAGCAGCTTAACGGGGGGCCCGGATACGCAGTATTTT.

The V gene is TRBV7-6, the J gene TRBJ2-7; the match to TRBD1 covers 9 bases. The CDR3 is made up of 16 amino acids. The germline V gene has CDR1 SGHVS and CDR2 FNYEAQ. V shed 1 base, J shed 3 bases, and the junction held 7 bases outside the gene matches. In nucleotides, the CDR3 is TGTGCCAGCAGCTTAGTGGCGGGACAGGGCTTCTACGAGCAGTACTTC. Its translation: CASSLVAGQGFYEQYF.

The rearrangement joins TRBV6-1 to TRBJ1-2; the match to TRBD1 covers 10 bases. CDR1 and CDR2 (germline): MNHNS, SASEGT. V trimming: 3 bases; J trimming: 9 bases; junction bases outside the gene matches: 4. The CDR3 loop spans 13 amino acids. The CDR3 spells CASSETGGGSYTF. The CDR3 DNA follows: TGTGCCAGCAGTGAGACAGGGGGCGGCAGCTACACCTTC.